These T cell receptor beta chains were read from a single sample in a study of Ad26.COV2.S vaccination and SARS-CoV-2 variants. The repertoire was sequenced with immunoSEQ multiplex PCR; TCRdb's copy has only in-frame clones and lacks some. The sample carries fewer than 500,000 clones, approximately 90% recorded once. Specimen: peripheral blood, collected in a trial of Ad26.COV2.S vaccine versus placebo. All receptors come from a person between 18 and 65 years old who received the Ad26.COV2.S COVID-19 vaccine or a placebo. Both conserved end residues are part of each CDR3. A D gene is named only where the DNA matches it firmly. Not every row has a clone size; where given, it reads once, few, many or a size class.

J gene | V gene | clone size | D gene | CDR3 protein | CDR3 DNA
TRBJ1-1 | TRBV29-1 | NA | TRBD1 | CSVPGQGNTEAFF | TGCAGCGTCCCGGGACAGGGAAACACTGAAGCTTTCTTT
TRBJ1-1 | TRBV5-4 | NA | NA | CASSLEALNTEAFF | TGTGCCAGCAGCTTGGAGGCTTTGAACACTGAAGCTTTCTTT
TRBJ2-2 | TRBV24-1 | NA | TRBD1 | CATSDFGRRTGAGELFF | TGTGCCACCAGTGATTTTGGCCGAAGGACAGGCGCCGGGGAGCTGTTTTTT
TRBJ1-4 | TRBV18 | once | TRBD1 | CASTQGAEKLFF | TGTGCCAGCACGCAGGGGGCGGAAAAACTGTTTTTT
TRBJ2-1 | TRBV12-3/TRBV12-4 | NA | NA | CASSLAQYNEQFF | TGTGCCAGCAGTTTAGCGCAGTACAATGAGCAGTTCTTC
TRBJ2-7 | TRBV30 | NA | TRBD2 | CAWSRFGTSGNDEQYF | TGTGCCTGGAGTCGCTTTGGGACTAGCGGGAATGACGAGCAGTACTTC
TRBJ1-6 | TRBV3-1/TRBV3-2 | NA | NA | CASSQDRSPLHF | TGTGCCAGCAGCCAAGATCGGTCACCCCTCCACTTT
TRBJ2-6 | TRBV4-3 | NA | NA | CASSQVTWEGATGANVLTF | TGCGCCAGCAGCCAAGTTACGTGGGAGGGGGCCACTGGGGCCAACGTCCTGACTTTC
TRBJ2-5 | TRBV18 | NA | NA | CASSLRAGEETQYF | TGTGCCAGCTCACTTAGGGCAGGGGAGGAGACCCAGTACTTC
TRBJ1-2 | TRBV4-1 | few | TRBD1 | CASSQEGQGGGYTF | TGCGCCAGCAGCCAAGAAGGCCAGGGGGGTGGCTACACCTTC
TRBJ1-1 | TRBV7-2 | NA | NA | CASSSTFSNTEAFF | TGTGCCAGCAGCTCAACCTTCAGCAACACTGAAGCTTTCTTT
TRBJ2-7 | TRBV11-3 | NA | TRBD2 | CASSPGTSNEQYF | TGTGCCAGCAGCCCGGGGACTAGTAACGAGCAGTACTTC
TRBJ2-7 | TRBV30 | few | NA | CAWSETVNSYEQYF | TGTGCCTGGAGTGAGACTGTGAACTCCTACGAGCAGTACTTC
TRBJ2-5 | TRBV5-1 | NA | NA | CASSRIVGGGQTQYF | TGCGCCAGCAGCCGTATCGTGGGGGGCGGACAGACCCAGTACTTC
TRBJ1-2 | TRBV30 | NA | NA | CAWRNGGWYGYTF | TGTGCCTGGAGGAACGGTGGTTGGTATGGCTACACCTTC
TRBJ2-1 | TRBV29-1 | once | TRBD2 | CSGWTSGNNEQFF | TGCAGCGGCTGGACTAGCGGGAACAATGAGCAGTTCTTC
TRBJ2-7 | TRBV5-4 | NA | TRBD1 | CASTPGGQGGHEQYF | TGTGCCAGCACCCCGGGGGGACAGGGTGGCCACGAGCAGTACTTC
TRBJ2-2 | TRBV11-1 | NA | NA | CASSLGSLGYTGELFF | TGTGCCAGCAGCTTAGGGAGCCTAGGTTACACCGGGGAGCTGTTTTTT
TRBJ2-2 | TRBV18 | NA | NA | CASSTANTGELFF | TGTGCCAGCTCAACGGCGAACACCGGGGAGCTGTTTTTT
TRBJ2-1 | TRBV4-1 | NA | TRBD2 | CASSQGRGGRYGEQFF | TGCGCCAGCAGCCAGGGCCGGGGCGGGAGGTACGGTGAGCAGTTCTTC
TRBJ2-1 | TRBV30 | NA | TRBD2 | CAWSSLAGLYNEQFF | TGTGCCTGGAGTTCACTAGCGGGACTGTACAATGAGCAGTTCTTC
TRBJ2-1 | TRBV12-3/TRBV12-4 | NA | NA | CASSSRFNEQFF | TGTGCCAGCAGTTCCAGATTCAATGAGCAGTTCTTC
TRBJ1-1 | TRBV30 | NA | NA | CAWSVRPGSMNTEAFF | TGTGCCTGGAGTGTTAGACCAGGGAGCATGAACACTGAAGCTTTCTTT
TRBJ2-4 | TRBV10-3 | NA | NA | CAISELSLNIAKNIQYF | TGTGCCATCAGTGAGTTGAGCCTAAACATAGCCAAAAACATTCAGTACTTC
TRBJ1-2 | TRBV12-3/TRBV12-4 | NA | TRBD1 | CASRTGQGLGYTF | TGTGCCAGCAGGACGGGACAGGGGCTCGGCTACACCTTC
TRBJ1-1 | TRBV7-2 | NA | NA | CASSSGKNTEAFF | TGTGCCAGCAGCTCGGGAAAGAACACTGAAGCTTTCTTT